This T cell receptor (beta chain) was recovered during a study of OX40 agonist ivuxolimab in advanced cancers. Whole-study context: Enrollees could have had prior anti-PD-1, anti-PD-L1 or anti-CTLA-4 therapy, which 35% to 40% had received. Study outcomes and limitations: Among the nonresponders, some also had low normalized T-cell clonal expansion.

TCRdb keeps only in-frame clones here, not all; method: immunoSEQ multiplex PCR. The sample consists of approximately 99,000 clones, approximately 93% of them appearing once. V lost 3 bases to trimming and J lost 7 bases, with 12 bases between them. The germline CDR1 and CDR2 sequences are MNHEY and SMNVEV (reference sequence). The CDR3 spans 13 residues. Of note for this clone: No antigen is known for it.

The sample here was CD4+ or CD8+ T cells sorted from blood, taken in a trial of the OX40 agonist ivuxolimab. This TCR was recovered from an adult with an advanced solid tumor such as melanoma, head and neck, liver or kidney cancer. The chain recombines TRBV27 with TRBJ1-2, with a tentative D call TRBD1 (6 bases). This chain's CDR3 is CASSFGGVAGYTF. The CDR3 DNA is TGTGCCAGCAGTTTTGGGGGCGTTGCTGGCTACACCTTC.